Below, one T cell receptor (beta chain) is given with its context. This sample is part of a study of blood T cell repertoires in COVID-19. Study details: COVID-19 samples from acute and convalescent phases originated in the United States, Italy and Spain. Sample material is recorded as cDNA or gDNA derived from T cells, B-cell-depleted T cells, or PBMCs.

The CDR3 length is 13 residues. V dropped 4 bases and J dropped 1 base, with 7 bases sitting between them. Germline V lookup: CDR1 ENHRY, CDR2 SYGVKD. In the study's own analysis: Researchers report that nucleated cell counts were estimated from reference gene primer amplification. The repertoire was sequenced with immunoSEQ multiplex PCR; TCRdb's copy has only in-frame clones and lacks some. V and J calls and clone size are as listed in that table; D and trimming were resolved from the DNA. The data contain 180,000 or so clones, about 85% of them singletons. The rearrangement uses TRBV10-3 and TRBJ1-1; D call uncertain. This TCR came from an older woman with acute or convalescent COVID-19. Sequenced input: peripheral blood. CDR3 coding DNA: TGTGCCATCAGTGTCTCTACGAACACTGAAGCTTTCTTT. This codes for CAISVSTNTEAFF.